This entry concerns a single TCR beta chain. The CDR3 spans 12 residues. V was cut by 6 bases and J by 7 bases, with 10 bases left in between. Germline V gene sequence: CDR1 LNHDA, CDR2 SQIVND (reference sequence). This sample is drawn from a study of blood T cell repertoires in COVID-19. Study summary: T cells, B-cell-depleted T cells, or PBMCs supplied cDNA or gDNA.

The assay was immunoSEQ multiplex PCR, and TCRdb's table has in-frame clones only and misses some. The sample lists about 260,000 clones; about 91% were seen once. The receptor comes from a man aged 35 to 55 who had been exposed to COVID-19. The V gene is TRBV19, the J gene TRBJ1-5; D gene ambiguous. Sequencing used PBMCs or T cells enriched from blood (not recorded which). CDR3 in amino acids: CASSPPGQPQHF. The CDR3 DNA reads TGTGCCAGTAGCCCCCCCGGGCAGCCCCAGCATTTT.